This TCR beta chain was obtained from a study of early T cells in non-severe SARS-CoV-2 infection. TCRdb re-derived calls from the 5' RACE reads in MiXCR, one entry per CDR3 protein. The profile shows 97,000 or so distinct CDR3 sequences, approximately 11% of them singletons. This CDR3 comprises 15 residues. Germline CDR1 SGHRS, CDR2 YFSETQ. V shed 6 bases and J shed 3 bases, with 19 bases lying between them. V and J are TRBV5-1 and TRBJ2-7; tentative D call: TRBD2 (6 bases). Sample: whole blood, taken at baseline. The clonotype comes from an adult who was a healthcare worker with PCR-confirmed SARS-CoV-2 infection or an uninfected control (not recorded which). CDR3 DNA: TGCGCCAGCACATCAACCGCGGGACCGGACTACGAGCAGTACTTC. This codes for CASTSTAGPDYEQYF.